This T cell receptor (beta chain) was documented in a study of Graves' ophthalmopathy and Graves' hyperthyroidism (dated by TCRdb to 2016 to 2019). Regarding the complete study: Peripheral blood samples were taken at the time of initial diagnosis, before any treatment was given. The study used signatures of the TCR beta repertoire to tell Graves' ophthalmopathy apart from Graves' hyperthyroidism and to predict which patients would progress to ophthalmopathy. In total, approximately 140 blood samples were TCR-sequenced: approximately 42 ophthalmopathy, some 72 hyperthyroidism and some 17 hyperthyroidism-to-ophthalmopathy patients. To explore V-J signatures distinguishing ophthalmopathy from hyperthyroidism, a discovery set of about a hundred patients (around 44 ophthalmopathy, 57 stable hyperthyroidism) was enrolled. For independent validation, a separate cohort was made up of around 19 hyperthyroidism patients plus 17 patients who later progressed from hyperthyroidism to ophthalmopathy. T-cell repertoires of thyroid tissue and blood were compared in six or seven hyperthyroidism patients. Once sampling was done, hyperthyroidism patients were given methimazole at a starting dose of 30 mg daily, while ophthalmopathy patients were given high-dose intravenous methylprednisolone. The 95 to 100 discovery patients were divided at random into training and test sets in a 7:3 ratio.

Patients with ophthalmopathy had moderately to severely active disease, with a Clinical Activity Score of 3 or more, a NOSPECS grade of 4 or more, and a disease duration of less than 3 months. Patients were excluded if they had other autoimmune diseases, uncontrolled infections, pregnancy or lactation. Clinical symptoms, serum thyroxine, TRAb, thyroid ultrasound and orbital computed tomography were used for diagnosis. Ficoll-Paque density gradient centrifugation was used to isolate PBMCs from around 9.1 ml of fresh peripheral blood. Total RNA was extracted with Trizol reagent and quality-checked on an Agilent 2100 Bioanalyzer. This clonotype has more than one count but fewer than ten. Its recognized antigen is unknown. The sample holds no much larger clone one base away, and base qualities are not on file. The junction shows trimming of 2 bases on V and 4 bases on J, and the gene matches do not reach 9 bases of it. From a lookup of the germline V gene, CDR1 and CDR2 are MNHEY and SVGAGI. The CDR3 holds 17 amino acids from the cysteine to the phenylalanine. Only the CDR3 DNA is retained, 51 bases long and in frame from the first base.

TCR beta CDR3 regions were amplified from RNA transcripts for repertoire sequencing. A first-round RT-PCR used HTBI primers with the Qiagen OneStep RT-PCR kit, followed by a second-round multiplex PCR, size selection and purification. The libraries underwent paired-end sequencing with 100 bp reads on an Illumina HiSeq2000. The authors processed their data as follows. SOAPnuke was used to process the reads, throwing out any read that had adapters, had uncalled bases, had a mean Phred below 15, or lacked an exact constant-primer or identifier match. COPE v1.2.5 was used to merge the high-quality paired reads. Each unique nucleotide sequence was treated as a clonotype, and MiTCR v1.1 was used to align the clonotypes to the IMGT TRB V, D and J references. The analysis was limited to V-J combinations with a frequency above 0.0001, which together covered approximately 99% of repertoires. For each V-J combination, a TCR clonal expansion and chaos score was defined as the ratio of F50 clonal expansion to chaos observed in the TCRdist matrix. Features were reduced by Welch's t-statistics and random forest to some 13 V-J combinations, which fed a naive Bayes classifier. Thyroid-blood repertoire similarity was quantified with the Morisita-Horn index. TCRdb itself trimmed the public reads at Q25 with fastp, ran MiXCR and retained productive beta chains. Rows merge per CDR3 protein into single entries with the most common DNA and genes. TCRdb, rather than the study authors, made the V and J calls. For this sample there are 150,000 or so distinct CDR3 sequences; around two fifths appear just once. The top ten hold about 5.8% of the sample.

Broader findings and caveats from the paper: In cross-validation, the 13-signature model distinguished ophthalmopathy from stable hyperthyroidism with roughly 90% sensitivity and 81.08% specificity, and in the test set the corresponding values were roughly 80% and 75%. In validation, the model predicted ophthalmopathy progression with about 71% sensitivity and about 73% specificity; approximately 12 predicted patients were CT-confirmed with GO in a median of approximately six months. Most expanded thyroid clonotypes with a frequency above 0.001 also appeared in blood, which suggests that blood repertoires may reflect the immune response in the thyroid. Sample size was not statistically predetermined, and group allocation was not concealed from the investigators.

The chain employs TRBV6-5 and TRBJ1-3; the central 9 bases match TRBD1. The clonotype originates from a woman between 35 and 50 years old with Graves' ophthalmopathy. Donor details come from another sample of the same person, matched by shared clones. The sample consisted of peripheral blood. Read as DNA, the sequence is TGTGCCAGCAGTTACATTCGGGGACAGGGAAGGGGAAACACCATATATTTT. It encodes CASSYIRGQGRGNTIYF.